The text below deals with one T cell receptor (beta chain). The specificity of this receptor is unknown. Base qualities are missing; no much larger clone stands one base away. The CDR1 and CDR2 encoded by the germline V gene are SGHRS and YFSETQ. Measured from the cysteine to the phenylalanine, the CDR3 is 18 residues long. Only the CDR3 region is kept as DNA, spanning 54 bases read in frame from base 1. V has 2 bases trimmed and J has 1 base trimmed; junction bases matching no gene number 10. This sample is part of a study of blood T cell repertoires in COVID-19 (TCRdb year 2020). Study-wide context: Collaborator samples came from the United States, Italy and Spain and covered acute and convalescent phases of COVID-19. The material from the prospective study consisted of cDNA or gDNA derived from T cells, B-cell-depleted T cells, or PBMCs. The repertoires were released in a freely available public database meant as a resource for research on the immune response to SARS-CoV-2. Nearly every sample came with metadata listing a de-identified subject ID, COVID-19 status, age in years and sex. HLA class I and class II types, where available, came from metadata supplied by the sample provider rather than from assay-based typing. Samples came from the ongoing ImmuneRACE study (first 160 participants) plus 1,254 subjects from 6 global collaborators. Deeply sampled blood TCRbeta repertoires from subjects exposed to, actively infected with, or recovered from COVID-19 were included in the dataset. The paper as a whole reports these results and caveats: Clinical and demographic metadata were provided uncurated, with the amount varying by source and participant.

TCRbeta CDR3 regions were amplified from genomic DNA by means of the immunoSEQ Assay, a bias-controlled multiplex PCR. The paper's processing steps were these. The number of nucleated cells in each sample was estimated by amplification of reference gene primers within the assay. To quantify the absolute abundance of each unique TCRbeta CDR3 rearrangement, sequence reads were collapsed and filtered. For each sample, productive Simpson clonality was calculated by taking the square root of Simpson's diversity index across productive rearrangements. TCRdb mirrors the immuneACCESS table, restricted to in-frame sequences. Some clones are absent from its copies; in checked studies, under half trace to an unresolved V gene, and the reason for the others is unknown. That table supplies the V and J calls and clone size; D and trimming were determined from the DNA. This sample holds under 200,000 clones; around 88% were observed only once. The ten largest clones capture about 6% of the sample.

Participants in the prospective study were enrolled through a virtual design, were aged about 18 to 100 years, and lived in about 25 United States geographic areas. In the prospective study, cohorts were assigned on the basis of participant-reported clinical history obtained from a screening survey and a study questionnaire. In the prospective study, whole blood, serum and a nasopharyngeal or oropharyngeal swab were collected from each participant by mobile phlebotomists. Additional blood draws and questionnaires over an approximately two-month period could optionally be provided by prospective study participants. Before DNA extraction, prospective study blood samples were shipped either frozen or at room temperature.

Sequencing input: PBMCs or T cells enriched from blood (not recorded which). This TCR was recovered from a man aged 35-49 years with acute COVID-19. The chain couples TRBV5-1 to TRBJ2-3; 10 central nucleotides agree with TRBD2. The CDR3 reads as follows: CASSFEAGGIFGTDTQYF. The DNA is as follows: TGCGCCAGCAGCTTTGAAGCGGGAGGGATCTTCGGCACAGATACGCAGTATTTT.